This T cell receptor beta chain was captured in a study of metastatic and nonmetastatic thyroid tumors. On the study more broadly: Malignant and benign thyroid patients had repertoires compared in peripheral blood and tumor or nodule tissue.

Treatment of any kind had been given to no patient before thyroid surgery. This clone was picked up many times. In germline, CDR1 is MNHEY, CDR2 SMNVEV (reference sequence). V was pared by 6 bases and J by 4 bases, with 6 bases of the junction left unmatched. This CDR3 is built from 14 residues. MiXCR was used by TCRdb to re-call the PCR reads. The sample holds about 92,000 clones, about 15% seen once. The V and J genes are TRBV27 and TRBJ2-3, with TRBD1 matching 8 bases. The receptor was isolated from a female donor with papillary thyroid cancer or a benign thyroid nodule (not recorded which). Some clones in this sample may be carry-over from other donors' samples. The sequencing input was blood. CDR3 coding DNA: TGTGCCAGCAGCCCCCGACAGGGGTCAGATACGCAGTATTTT. The encoded protein is CASSPRQGSDTQYF.